This record concerns one T cell receptor beta chain sequence. The antigen is not known. V was cut by 7 bases and J by 0 bases, with 10 bases left in between. Germline-derived CDR1 and CDR2 are SQVTM and ANQGSEA. The CDR3 loop spans 13 amino acids. The data are from a study of CD8 T cells in Susac syndrome. Peripheral blood CD8+ and CD4+ T cells were profiled by TCR beta sequencing. Reverse transcription used roughly 0.5 to 1 ug RNA and random hexamers. Amplification of the TCR beta CDR3 was carried out by immunoSEQ multiplex PCR, which spanned a total of 54 Vbeta and 13 Jbeta segments. TCRdb reprocessed the immunoSEQ multiplex PCR reads via MiXCR and lists one record per CDR3 protein. The profile shows hundreds of thousands of distinct CDR3 sequences, around 89% of them singletons. Whole-study findings and limits: TCR sequencing and HLA analysis covered a relatively small number of individuals.

The chain recombines TRBV29-1 with TRBJ2-1; D possibly corresponds to TRBD2 (5 bases). The specimen was CD8+ T cells from PBMCs. The TCR sequence derives from a human donor with multiple sclerosis. The DNA of the CDR3 is TGCAGCGCCGGGATGAGCTCCTACAATGAGCAGTTCTTC. This gives the protein CSAGMSSYNEQFF.